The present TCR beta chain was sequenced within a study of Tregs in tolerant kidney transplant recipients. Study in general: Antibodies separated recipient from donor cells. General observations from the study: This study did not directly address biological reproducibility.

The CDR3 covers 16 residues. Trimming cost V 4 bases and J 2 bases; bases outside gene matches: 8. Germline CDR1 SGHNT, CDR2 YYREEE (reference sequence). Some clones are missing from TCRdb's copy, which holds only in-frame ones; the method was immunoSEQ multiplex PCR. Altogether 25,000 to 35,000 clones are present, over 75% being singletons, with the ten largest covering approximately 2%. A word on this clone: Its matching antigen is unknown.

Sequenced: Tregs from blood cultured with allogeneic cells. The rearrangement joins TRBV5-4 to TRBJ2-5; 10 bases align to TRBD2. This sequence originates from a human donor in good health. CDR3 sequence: CASSATSGIGQETQYF. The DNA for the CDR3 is TGTGCCAGCAGCGCAACTAGCGGGATAGGTCAAGAGACCCAGTACTTC.